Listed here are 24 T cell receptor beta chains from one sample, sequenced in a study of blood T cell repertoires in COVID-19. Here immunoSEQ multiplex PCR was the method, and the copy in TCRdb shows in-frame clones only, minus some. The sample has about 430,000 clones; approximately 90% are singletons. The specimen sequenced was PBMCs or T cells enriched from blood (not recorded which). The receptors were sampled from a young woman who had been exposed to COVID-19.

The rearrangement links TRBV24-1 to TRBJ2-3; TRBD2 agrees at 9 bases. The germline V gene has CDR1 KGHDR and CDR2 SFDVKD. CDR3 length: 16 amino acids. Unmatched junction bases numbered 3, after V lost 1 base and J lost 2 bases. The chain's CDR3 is CATSDLSGGLTDTQYF. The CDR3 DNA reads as TGTGCCACCAGTGATTTAAGCGGGGGGCTCACAGATACGCAGTATTTT.

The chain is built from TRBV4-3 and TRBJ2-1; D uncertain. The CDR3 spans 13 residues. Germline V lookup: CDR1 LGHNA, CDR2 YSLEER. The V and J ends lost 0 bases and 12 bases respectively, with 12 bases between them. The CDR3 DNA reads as TGCGCCAGCAGCCAAGATTCGCCAATGAGGCAGTTCTTC. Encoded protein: CASSQDSPMRQFF.

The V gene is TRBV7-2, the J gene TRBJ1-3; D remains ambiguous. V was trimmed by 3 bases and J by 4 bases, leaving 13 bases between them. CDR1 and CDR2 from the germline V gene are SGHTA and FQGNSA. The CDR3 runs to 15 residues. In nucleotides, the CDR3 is TGTGCCAGCAGCTTGAATTCCCCGGGGGGAAACACCATATATTTT. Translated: CASSLNSPGGNTIYF.

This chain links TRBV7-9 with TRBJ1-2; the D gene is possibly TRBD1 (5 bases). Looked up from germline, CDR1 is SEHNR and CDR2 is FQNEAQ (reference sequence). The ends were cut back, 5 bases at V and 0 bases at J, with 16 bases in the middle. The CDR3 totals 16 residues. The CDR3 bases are TGTGCCAGCAGCCCGGCGGGAGGAGGGGCTAACTATGGCTACACCTTC. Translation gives CASSPAGGGANYGYTF. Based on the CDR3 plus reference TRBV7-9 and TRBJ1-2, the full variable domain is DTGVSQNPRHKITKRGQNVTFRCDPISEHNRLYWYRQTLGQGPEFLTYFQNEAQLEKSRLLSDRFSAERPKGSFSTLEIQRTEQGDSAMYLCASSPAGGGANYGYTFGSGTRLTVV.

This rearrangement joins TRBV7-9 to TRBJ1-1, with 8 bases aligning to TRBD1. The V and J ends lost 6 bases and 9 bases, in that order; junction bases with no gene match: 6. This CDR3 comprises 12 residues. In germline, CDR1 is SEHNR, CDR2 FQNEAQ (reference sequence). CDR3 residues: CASSQDRVKAFF. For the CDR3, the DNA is TGTGCCAGCAGTCAGGACAGGGTTAAAGCTTTCTTT.

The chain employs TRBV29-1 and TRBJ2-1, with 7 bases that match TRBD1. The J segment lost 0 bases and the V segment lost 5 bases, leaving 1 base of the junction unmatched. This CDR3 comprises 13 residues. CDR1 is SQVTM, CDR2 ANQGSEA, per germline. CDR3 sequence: CSVRTGSYNEQFF. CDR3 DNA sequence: TGCAGCGTTCGGACAGGCTCCTACAATGAGCAGTTCTTC.

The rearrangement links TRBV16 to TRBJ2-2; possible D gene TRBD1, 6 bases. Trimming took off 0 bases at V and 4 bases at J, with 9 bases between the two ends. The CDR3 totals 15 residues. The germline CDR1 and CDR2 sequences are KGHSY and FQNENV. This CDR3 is CASSQSRGGTGELFF. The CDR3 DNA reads TGTGCCAGCAGCCAATCTCGAGGGGGCACCGGGGAGCTGTTTTTT.

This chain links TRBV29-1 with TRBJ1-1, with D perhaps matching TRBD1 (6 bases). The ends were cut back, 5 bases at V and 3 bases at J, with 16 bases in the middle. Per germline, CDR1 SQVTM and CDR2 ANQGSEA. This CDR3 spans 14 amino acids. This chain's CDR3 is CSVKEFGGHTEAFF. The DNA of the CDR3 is TGCAGCGTTAAGGAGTTTGGGGGCCACACTGAAGCTTTCTTT.

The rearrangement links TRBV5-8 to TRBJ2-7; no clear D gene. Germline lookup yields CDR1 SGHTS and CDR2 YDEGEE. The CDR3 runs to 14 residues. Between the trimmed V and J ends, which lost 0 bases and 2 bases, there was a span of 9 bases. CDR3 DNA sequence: TGTGCCAGCAGCTTGGCCCTACCACCCTACGAGCAGTACTTC. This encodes CASSLALPPYEQYF.

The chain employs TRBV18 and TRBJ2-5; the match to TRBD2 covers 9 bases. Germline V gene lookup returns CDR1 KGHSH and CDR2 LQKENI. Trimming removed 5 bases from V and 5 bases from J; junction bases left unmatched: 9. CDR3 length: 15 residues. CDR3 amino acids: CASSSLAGAGETQYF. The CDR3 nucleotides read TGTGCCAGCTCATCGTTAGCGGGAGCGGGGGAGACCCAGTACTTC.

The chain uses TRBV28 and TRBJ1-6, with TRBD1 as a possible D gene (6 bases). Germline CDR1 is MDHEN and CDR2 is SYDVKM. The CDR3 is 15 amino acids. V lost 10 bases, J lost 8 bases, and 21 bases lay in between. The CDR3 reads CATHPGGRIDSPLHF. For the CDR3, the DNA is TGTGCCACTCACCCCGGGGGGCGAATTGATTCACCCCTCCACTTT.

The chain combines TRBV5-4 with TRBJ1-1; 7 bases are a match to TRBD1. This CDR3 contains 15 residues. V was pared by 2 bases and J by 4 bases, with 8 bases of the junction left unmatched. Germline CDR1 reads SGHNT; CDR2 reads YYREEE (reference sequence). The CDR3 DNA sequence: TGTGCCAGCAGCTTTCGATTGACAGGGCGCACTGAAGCTTTCTTT. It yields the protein CASSFRLTGRTEAFF.

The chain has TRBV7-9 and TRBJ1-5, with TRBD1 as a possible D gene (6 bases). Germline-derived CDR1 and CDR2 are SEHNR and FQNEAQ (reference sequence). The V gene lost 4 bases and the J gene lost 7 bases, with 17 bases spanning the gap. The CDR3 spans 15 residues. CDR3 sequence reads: CASSSAGVPRQPQHF. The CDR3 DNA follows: TGTGCCAGCAGCTCGGCAGGGGTTCCGCGACAGCCCCAGCATTTT.

CDR3 coding DNA: TGTGCCAGCAGACAGGGGATGGATACGCAGTATTTT. The encoded protein is CASRQGMDTQYF. The chain combines TRBV28 with TRBJ2-3; 7 bases align to TRBD1. Per germline, CDR1 MDHEN and CDR2 SYDVKM. The CDR3 has 12 residues. V shed 6 bases, J shed 6 bases, and the junction held 3 bases outside the gene matches.

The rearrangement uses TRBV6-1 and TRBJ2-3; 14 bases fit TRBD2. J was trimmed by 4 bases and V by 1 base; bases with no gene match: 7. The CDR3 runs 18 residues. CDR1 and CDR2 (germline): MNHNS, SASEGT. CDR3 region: CASSEGLAGGPIADTQYF. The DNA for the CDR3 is TGTGCCAGCAGTGAAGGACTAGCGGGGGGGCCAATCGCAGATACGCAGTATTTT.

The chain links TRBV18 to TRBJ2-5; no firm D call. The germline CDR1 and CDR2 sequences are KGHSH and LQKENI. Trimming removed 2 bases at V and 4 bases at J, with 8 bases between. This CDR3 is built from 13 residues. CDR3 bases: TGTGCCAGCTCACCATCTCCCTTAGAGACCCAGTACTTC. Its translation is CASSPSPLETQYF.

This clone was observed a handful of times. CDR3 residues: CASSLSLNTEAFF. The CDR3 DNA reads TGTGCCAGCAGTTTATCCTTGAACACTGAAGCTTTCTTT. This sequence joins TRBV27 and TRBJ1-1; D call uncertain. Germline assignment: CDR1 MNHEY and CDR2 SMNVEV (reference sequence). The CDR3 is 13 residues long. V was shortened by 0 bases and J by 0 bases, with 2 bases between the two germline ends.

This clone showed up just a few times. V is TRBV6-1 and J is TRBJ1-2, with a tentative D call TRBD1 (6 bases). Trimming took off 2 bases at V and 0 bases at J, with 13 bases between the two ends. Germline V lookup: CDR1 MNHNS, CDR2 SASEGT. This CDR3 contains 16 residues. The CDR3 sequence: CASSEQTGLANYGYTF. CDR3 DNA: TGTGCCAGCAGTGAACAAACAGGGCTAGCTAACTATGGCTACACCTTC.

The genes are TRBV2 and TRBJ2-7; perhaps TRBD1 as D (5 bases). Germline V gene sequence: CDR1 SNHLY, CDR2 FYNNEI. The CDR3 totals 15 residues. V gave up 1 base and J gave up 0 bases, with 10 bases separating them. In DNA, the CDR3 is TGTGCCAGCAGTGAAGTGGGGCAGCGCTCCTACGAGCAGTACTTC. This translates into CASSEVGQRSYEQYF.

For the CDR3, the DNA is TGTGCCAGCAGCCCCGGGGGGATGGGCACAGATACGCAGTATTTT. It translates to CASSPGGMGTDTQYF. The chain joins TRBV9 to TRBJ2-3, with 7 bases fitting TRBD2. V gave up 4 bases and J gave up 1 base; unmatched junction bases: 6. This CDR3 contains 15 residues. Germline CDR1 and CDR2: SGDLS and YYNGEE.

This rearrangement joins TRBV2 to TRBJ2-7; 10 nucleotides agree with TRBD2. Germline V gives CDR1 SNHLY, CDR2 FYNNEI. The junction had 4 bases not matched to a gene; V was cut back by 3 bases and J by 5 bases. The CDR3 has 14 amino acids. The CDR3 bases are TGTGCCAGCAGTGACGGGACTAGCGCTCACGAGCAGTACTTC. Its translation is CASSDGTSAHEQYF.

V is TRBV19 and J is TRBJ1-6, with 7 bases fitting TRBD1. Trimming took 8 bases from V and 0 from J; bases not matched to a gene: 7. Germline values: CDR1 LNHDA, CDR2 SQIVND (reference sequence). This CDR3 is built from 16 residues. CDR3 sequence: CASRIGGASYNSPLHF. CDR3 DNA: TGTGCCAGTCGAATAGGGGGCGCCTCCTATAATTCACCCCTCCACTTT. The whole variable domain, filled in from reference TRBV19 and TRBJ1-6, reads DGGITQSPKYLFRKEGQNVTLSCEQNLNHDAMYWYRQDPGQGLRLIYYSQIVNDFQKGDIAEGYSVSREKKESFPLTVTSAQKNPTAFYLCASRIGGASYNSPLHFGNGTRLTVT.

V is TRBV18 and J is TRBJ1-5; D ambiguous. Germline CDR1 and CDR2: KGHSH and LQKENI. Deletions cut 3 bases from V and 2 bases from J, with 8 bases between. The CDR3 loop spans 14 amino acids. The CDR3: CASSPRQGNQPQHF. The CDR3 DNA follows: TGTGCCAGCTCACCCAGGCAGGGCAATCAGCCCCAGCATTTT. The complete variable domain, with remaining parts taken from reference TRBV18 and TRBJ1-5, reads NAGVMQNPRHLVRRRGQEARLRCSPMKGHSHVYWYRQLPEEGLKFMVYLQKENIIDESGMPKERFSAEFPKEGPSILRIQQVVRGDSAAYFCASSPRQGNQPQHFGDGTRLSIL.

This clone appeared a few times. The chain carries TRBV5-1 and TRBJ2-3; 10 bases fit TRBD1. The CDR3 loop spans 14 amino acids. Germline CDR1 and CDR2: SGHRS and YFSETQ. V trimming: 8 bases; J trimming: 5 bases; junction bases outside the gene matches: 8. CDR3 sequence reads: CASSTGGVGDTQYF. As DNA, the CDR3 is TGCGCCAGTTCGACAGGGGGCGTTGGAGATACGCAGTATTTT.